Below are 5 T cell receptor beta chains sequenced from a single sample in a study of response to subunit inactivated influenza vaccine. TCRdb processed the RT-PCR reads anew with MiXCR; each CDR3 protein has one entry. The sample shows 500,000 to 550,000 distinct CDR3 sequences, around 7.9% of them seen only once. The specimen was PBMCs from blood, collected less than 25 months after vaccination. These receptors all come from a man in his fifties or sixties who received an inactivated influenza vaccine.

This sequence joins TRBV5-5 and TRBJ1-1; D perhaps matches TRBD1 (6 bases). Germline-derived CDR1 and CDR2 are SGHKS and YYEKEE (reference sequence). Deletions cut 4 bases from V and 0 bases from J, with 16 bases between. The CDR3 is made up of 16 amino acids. The CDR3 region is CASSRGGRDMNTEAFF. The CDR3 DNA is TGTGCCAGCAGCAGGGGGGGGAGGGACATGAACACTGAAGCTTTCTTT.

The chain carries TRBV7-2 and TRBJ2-1; D is perhaps TRBD1 or TRBD2 (7 bases each). Per germline, CDR1 SGHTA and CDR2 FQGNSA. CDR3 length equals 15 residues. With 0 bases removed from V and 5 bases from J, the gap between germline ends came to 11 bases. CDR3 residues: CASSLARGTDNEQFF. CDR3 nucleotides: TGTGCCAGCAGCTTAGCGCGGGGGACAGACAATGAGCAGTTCTTC.

This clonotype was seen ten or more times. CDR3 nucleotides: TGTGCCAGCAGTCGGGCGGACACTGAAGCTTTCTTT. The encoded protein is CASSRADTEAFF. The chain recombines TRBV7-8 with TRBJ1-1; D uncertain. Germline V gene lookup returns CDR1 SGHVS and CDR2 FQNEAQ. Deletions cut 6 bases from V and 3 bases from J, with 8 bases between. CDR3 length: 12 residues.

The chain joins TRBV5-1 to TRBJ2-7; 10 bases align to TRBD1. The CDR3 is made up of 15 amino acids. Trimming took 4 bases from V and 2 from J; bases not matched to a gene: 6. Looked up from germline, CDR1 is SGHRS and CDR2 is YFSETQ. This chain's CDR3 is CASSPGQGSTYEQYF. The CDR3 region has the DNA TGCGCCAGCAGCCCGGGACAGGGGTCCACCTACGAGCAGTACTTC. Drawing the rest from reference TRBV5-1 and TRBJ2-7, the complete variable domain is KAGVTQTPRYLIKTRGQQVTLSCSPISGHRSVSWYQQTPGQGLQFLFEYFSETQRNKGNFPGRFSGRQFSNSRSEMNVSTLELGDSALYLCASSPGQGSTYEQYFGPGTRLTVT.

This clonotype appeared many times. The rearrangement joins TRBV20-1 to TRBJ2-3; TRBD2 matches 10 bases. J was trimmed by 0 bases and V by 2 bases; bases with no gene match: 5. The length of the CDR3 is 16 residues. Germline CDR1 and CDR2: DFQATT and SNEGSKA (reference sequence). The DNA of the CDR3 is TGCAGTGCTAGAAGGAATAGCGGGAGGAGCACAGATACGCAGTATTTT. It specifies CSARRNSGRSTDTQYF.